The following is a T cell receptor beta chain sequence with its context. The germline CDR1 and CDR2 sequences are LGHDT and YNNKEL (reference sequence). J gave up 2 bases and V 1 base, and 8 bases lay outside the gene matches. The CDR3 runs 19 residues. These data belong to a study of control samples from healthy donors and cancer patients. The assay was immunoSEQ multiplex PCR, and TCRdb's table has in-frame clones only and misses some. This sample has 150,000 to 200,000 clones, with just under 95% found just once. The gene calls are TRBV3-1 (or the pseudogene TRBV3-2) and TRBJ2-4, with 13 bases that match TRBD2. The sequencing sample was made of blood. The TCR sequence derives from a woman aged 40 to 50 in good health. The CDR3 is CASSQVLAGGPETKNIQYF. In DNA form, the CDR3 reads TGTGCCAGCAGCCAAGTACTAGCGGGGGGGCCAGAGACCAAAAACATTCAGTACTTC.